These 8 T cell receptor beta chains share one sample of origin, sequenced in a study of T cell responses to AZD1222 COVID-19 vaccine. The method was immunoSEQ multiplex PCR; TCRdb's version includes in-frame clones alone and lacks a portion of them. The sample yields roughly 150,000 clones, less than 95% seen once. The material was peripheral blood, obtained on day 0 of AZD1222 vaccination. The receptors were gathered from an adult in good health.

CDR3 nucleotide sequence: TGTGCCACCAGTGATCTCCCCGGGACAGGGGACCACAATGAGCAGTTCTTC. Protein sequence: CATSDLPGTGDHNEQFF. J is TRBJ2-1 and V is TRBV24-1, with 10 bases identical to TRBD1. Germline CDR1 reads KGHDR; CDR2 reads SFDVKD. The CDR3 covers 17 residues. The V gene end was trimmed by 3 bases and the J gene end by 5 bases; junction bases not matched to a gene: 9.

The chain joins TRBV21-1 to TRBJ1-6; TRBD1 is taken as the D call from the table, unchecked against the DNA. TRBV21-1 is a recognized pseudogene. The CDR3 length is 15 residues. CDR3 sequence reads: CASSKGKGPGTPLHF. Written as DNA, the CDR3 is TGTGCCAGCAGCAAAGGCAAGGGGCCAGGAACACCCCTCCACTTT.

The chain employs TRBV19 and TRBJ1-2, with D possibly being TRBD1 (5 bases). From germline, CDR1 is LNHDA and CDR2 SQIVND (reference sequence). Trimming pared 3 bases from V and 0 bases from J, leaving 11 bases between. The CDR3 extends over 15 amino acids. The CDR3 nucleotides are TGTGCCAGTAGTATGGGGACGGAAGCTAACTATGGCTACACCTTC. Protein product: CASSMGTEANYGYTF.

The rearrangement uses TRBV4-1 and TRBJ2-5, with D maybe TRBD2 (5 bases). The CDR3 extends over 13 amino acids. Germline V lookup: CDR1 MGHRA, CDR2 YSYEKL. V was cut by 3 bases and J by 3 bases, with 8 bases left in between. CDR3 amino acids: CASSQAGEETQYF. The CDR3 region has the DNA TGCGCCAGCAGCCAGGCCGGGGAAGAGACCCAGTACTTC.

The CDR3 DNA follows: TGTGCCAGCAGTTTTTGGGAGGGGGACCGGCCCGGGACCCAGTACTTC. Its protein is CASSFWEGDRPGTQYF. The chain uses TRBV28 and TRBJ2-5; D might be TRBD2 (7 bases). Trimming removed 3 bases at V and 7 bases at J, with 21 bases between. Germline V gene data show CDR1 as MDHEN and CDR2 as SYDVKM. This CDR3 contains 16 residues. The full variable domain, its missing parts supplied by reference TRBV28 and TRBJ2-5, is DVKVTQSSRYLVKRTGEKVFLECVQDMDHENMFWYRQDPGLGLRLIYFSYDVKMKEKGDIPEGYSVSREKKERFSLILESASTNQTSMYLCASSFWEGDRPGTQYFGPGTRLLVL.

This rearrangement joins TRBV10-3 to TRBJ2-1; TRBD2 matches 8 bases. Germline CDR1 reads ENHRY; CDR2 reads SYGVKD. The trim removed 0 bases at V and 10 bases at J, leaving 2 bases unmatched. The CDR3 totals 13 residues. Here the CDR3 reads CAISESERGEQFF. CDR3 DNA: TGTGCCATCAGTGAGTCGGAGCGGGGGGAGCAGTTCTTC.

This chain uses TRBV6-1 with TRBJ2-6; tentatively, D is TRBD1 (6 bases). The CDR3 runs 16 residues. The V and J ends lost 4 bases and 4 bases respectively, with 14 bases between them. Germline CDR1 and CDR2: MNHNS and SASEGT. Here the CDR3 reads CASSVRGLGGANVLTF. For the CDR3, the DNA is TGTGCCAGCAGTGTCAGGGGTTTAGGAGGGGCCAACGTCCTGACTTTC.

The CDR3 protein is CASSQTTGTTPSGANVLTF. The CDR3 coding sequence is TGTGCCAGCAGCCAAACTACCGGGACAACTCCCTCTGGGGCCAACGTCCTGACTTTC. This chain connects TRBV7-8 to TRBJ2-6; a possible D gene is TRBD1 (6 bases). The CDR3 has 19 amino acids. Germline-derived CDR1 and CDR2 are SGHVS and FQNEAQ. V lost 5 bases and J lost 0, with 20 bases in between. Filled out from reference TRBV7-8 and TRBJ2-6, the complete variable domain reads GAGVSQSPRYKVAKRGQDVALRCDPISGHVSLFWYQQALGQGPEFLTYFQNEAQLDKSGLPSDRFFAERPEGSVSTLKIQRTQQEDSAVYLCASSQTTGTTPSGANVLTFGAGSRLTVL.